Below, 14 T cell receptor beta chains from the same sample are listed, as sequenced in a study of T cell repertoires in cytomegalovirus infection. Using its own MiXCR run on the reads, TCRdb lists one record per CDR3 protein. This table holds 640,000 or so distinct CDR3 sequences, around 32% found once. Their antigens are not known. The sample consisted of cultured PBMCs, taken from culture after CMV antigen stimulation. The origin of the receptors is a human donor in good health (CMV status not recorded). Some clones in this sample may be carry-over from other donors' samples.

This clonotype was counted a few times. CDR3 bases: TGTGCCAGCAGCTTCGGGGGTCAGAAAAACATTCAGTACTTC. This gives the protein CASSFGGQKNIQYF. The rearrangement uses TRBV7-2 and TRBJ2-4, with D tentatively TRBD2 (6 bases). This CDR3 region has 14 residues. CDR1 is SGHTA and CDR2 is FQGNSA in the germline V gene. V was shortened by 3 bases and J by 4 bases, with 10 bases between the two germline ends.

The gene calls are TRBV4-3 and TRBJ2-1; D not certain. Germline V gives CDR1 LGHNA, CDR2 YSLEER. V lost 1 base to trimming and J lost 7 bases, with 8 bases between them. This CDR3 contains 13 residues. This CDR3 is CASSQGWWNEQFF. In DNA form, the CDR3 reads TGCGCCAGCAGCCAAGGGTGGTGGAATGAGCAGTTCTTC.

The sample holds a few counts of this clonotype. The chain couples TRBV7-2 to TRBJ2-1, with 7 bases aligning to TRBD1. This CDR3 region has 16 residues. The trim removed 1 base at V and 1 base at J, leaving 4 bases unmatched. Per the germline V gene, CDR1 is SGHTA and CDR2 is FQGNSA. CDR3 sequence (DNA): TGTGCCAGCAGCTTAGTGGGCAGGGGGTCCTACAATGAGCAGTTCTTC. Its translation is CASSLVGRGSYNEQFF.

The chain is built from TRBV7-4 and TRBJ1-4; a weak D match, TRBD1 (5 bases). The V gene lost 1 base and the J gene lost 0 bases, with 12 bases spanning the gap. Germline values: CDR1 SGHVT, CDR2 SQSDAQ. This CDR3 spans 17 amino acids. CDR3 region: CASSLVGRVATNEKLFF. CDR3 in DNA: TGTGCCAGCAGCTTAGTCGGCAGGGTTGCAACTAATGAAAAACTGTTTTTT. Complete variable domain (other parts from reference TRBV7-4 and TRBJ1-4): GAGVSQSPRYKVAKRGRDVALRCDSISGHVTLYWYRQTLGQGSEVLTYSQSDAQRDKSGRPSGRFSAERPERSVSTLKIQRTEQGDSAVYLCASSLVGRVATNEKLFFGSGTQLSVL.

This clonotype was picked up a small number of times. The chain couples TRBV2 to TRBJ2-1; 7 bases agree with TRBD1. The CDR3 runs 13 residues. V shed 4 bases and J 4 bases; nucleotides not matched to a gene: 1. Germline V gene lookup returns CDR1 SNHLY and CDR2 FYNNEI. CDR3 region: CASSGQGYNEQFF. The CDR3 DNA reads as TGTGCCAGCAGTGGACAGGGATACAATGAGCAGTTCTTC.

This chain links TRBV7-2 with TRBJ2-1; no clear D. Germline CDR1 and CDR2: SGHTA and FQGNSA. V was shortened by 5 bases and J by 2 bases, with 16 bases between the two germline ends. The CDR3 is made up of 16 amino acids. CDR3 region: CASSLRLIGPYNEQFF. For the CDR3, the DNA is TGTGCCAGCAGCCTAAGACTGATAGGGCCCTACAATGAGCAGTTCTTC.

J is TRBJ1-1 and V is TRBV20-1; TRBD1 might be the D (6 bases). V was shortened by 2 bases and J by 4 bases, with 11 bases between the two germline ends. CDR1 and CDR2 (germline): DFQATT, SNEGSKA (reference sequence). The CDR3 length is 13 residues. The chain's CDR3 is CSARFGGLTEAFF. The DNA for the CDR3 is TGCAGTGCTAGATTCGGGGGGCTCACTGAAGCTTTCTTT.

This clonotype was observed many times. This chain links TRBV7-8 with TRBJ1-1; the D is unclear. Trimming shortened V by 0 bases and J by 0 bases, and 5 bases separated the two germline ends. The CDR3 is made up of 14 amino acids. Germline V CDR1 and CDR2: SGHVS, FQNEAQ. CDR3 nucleotides: TGTGCCAGCAGCTTAGCCGGAATGAACACTGAAGCTTTCTTT. This gives the protein CASSLAGMNTEAFF.

This clonotype was observed a handful of times. The rearrangement links TRBV7-2 to TRBJ2-5; TRBD2 is a possible D gene (6 bases). The CDR3 totals 14 residues. Deletions cut 5 bases from V and 6 bases from J, with 16 bases between. Germline-derived CDR1 and CDR2 are SGHTA and FQGNSA. This CDR3 is CASSPRALAKTQYF. For the CDR3, the DNA is TGTGCCAGCAGCCCCCGGGCCCTAGCGAAGACCCAGTACTTC.

This chain links TRBV11-2 with TRBJ2-1; no definite D call. Trimming pared 0 bases from V and 8 bases from J, leaving 5 bases between. Germline V gene data show CDR1 as SGHAT and CDR2 as FQNNGV. CDR3 length: 12 residues. The CDR3 region is CASSLELDEQFF. The CDR3 nucleotides are TGTGCCAGCAGCTTAGAGCTCGATGAGCAGTTCTTC. Full variable domain (outside the CDR3, taken from reference TRBV11-2 and TRBJ2-1): EAGVAQSPRYKIIEKRQSVAFWCNPISGHATLYWYQQILGQGPKLLIQFQNNGVVDDSQLPKDRFSAERLKGVDSTLKIQPAKLEDSAVYLCASSLELDEQFFGPGTRLTVL.

The rearrangement uses TRBV18 and TRBJ2-1; 7 bases fit TRBD2. The V gene's germline CDR1 is KGHSH and CDR2 LQKENI. CDR3 size: 16 residues. Trimming cost V 7 bases and J 1 base; bases outside gene matches: 10. Written as DNA, the CDR3 is TGTGCCAGCTTGGGGAGGGAGGCAACATCCTACAATGAGCAGTTCTTC. As protein: CASLGREATSYNEQFF.

This chain connects TRBV5-4 to TRBJ1-6; 7 bases align to TRBD1. The germline gives CDR1 SGHNT, CDR2 YYREEE (reference sequence). Trimming cost V 5 bases and J 10 bases; bases outside gene matches: 3. This CDR3 has 12 residues. DNA for the CDR3: TGTGCCAGCAGGGTGACAGGGTCACCCCTCCACTTT. Its protein product is CASRVTGSPLHF.

The V call is TRBV19, the J call TRBJ1-1; 7 nucleotides line up with TRBD1. The germline gives CDR1 LNHDA, CDR2 SQIVND (reference sequence). V dropped 7 bases and J dropped 5; count of bases not matched to a gene: 10. This CDR3 contains 14 residues. The DNA for the CDR3 is TGTGCCAGTACAGGACAGGACCGGAGGACTGAAGCTTTCTTT. Protein product: CASTGQDRRTEAFF. Variable domain in full (rest from reference TRBV19 and TRBJ1-1): DGGITQSPKYLFRKEGQNVTLSCEQNLNHDAMYWYRQDPGQGLRLIYYSQIVNDFQKGDIAEGYSVSREKKESFPLTVTSAQKNPTAFYLCASTGQDRRTEAFFGQGTRLTVV.

This clonotype was seen a few times. The CDR3 nucleotides are TGTGCCAGCAAAAGGGACAGGAACAATGAGCAGTTCTTC. The encoded protein is CASKRDRNNEQFF. The chain uses TRBV2 and TRBJ2-1; TRBD1 aligns across 8 bases. V was clipped by 7 bases and J by 5 bases; unmatched bases: 4. CDR1 is SNHLY, CDR2 FYNNEI, per germline. The CDR3 totals 13 residues.